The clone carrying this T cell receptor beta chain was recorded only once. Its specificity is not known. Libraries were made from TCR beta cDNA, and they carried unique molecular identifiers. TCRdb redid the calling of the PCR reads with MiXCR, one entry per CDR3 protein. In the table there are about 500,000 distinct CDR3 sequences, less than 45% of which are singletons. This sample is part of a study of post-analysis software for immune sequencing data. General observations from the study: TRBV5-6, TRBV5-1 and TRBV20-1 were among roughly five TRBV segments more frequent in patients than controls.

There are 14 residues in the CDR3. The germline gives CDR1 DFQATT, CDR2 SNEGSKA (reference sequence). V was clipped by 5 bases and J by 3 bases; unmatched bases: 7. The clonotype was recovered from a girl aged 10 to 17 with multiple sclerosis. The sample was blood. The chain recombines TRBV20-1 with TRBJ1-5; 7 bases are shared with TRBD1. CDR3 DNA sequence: TGCAGTGCTTCAGGGACAGCTTACAATCAGCCCCAGCATTTT. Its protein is CSASGTAYNQPQHF.